This T cell receptor (beta chain) was retrieved from a study of cytomegalovirus exposure and HLA in healthy donors. Measured with immunoSEQ multiplex PCR; TCRdb has only the in-frame clones, and not every one. The sample has about 250,000 clones, roughly 87% seen once. The V gene lost 6 bases and the J gene lost 5 bases, with 14 bases spanning the gap. Per germline, CDR1 MDHEN and CDR2 SYDVKM. The CDR3 is 13 residues long. This chain joins TRBV28 and TRBJ2-7, with D perhaps given as TRBD1 or TRBD2 (7 bases each). The receptor was derived from a man aged 18 to 29 in good health and CMV-seropositive. Sequencing was performed on PBMCs. CDR3 nucleotides: TGTGCCAGCAGACTTCAGGGGGGGCACGAGCAGTACTTC. This encodes CASRLQGGHEQYF.